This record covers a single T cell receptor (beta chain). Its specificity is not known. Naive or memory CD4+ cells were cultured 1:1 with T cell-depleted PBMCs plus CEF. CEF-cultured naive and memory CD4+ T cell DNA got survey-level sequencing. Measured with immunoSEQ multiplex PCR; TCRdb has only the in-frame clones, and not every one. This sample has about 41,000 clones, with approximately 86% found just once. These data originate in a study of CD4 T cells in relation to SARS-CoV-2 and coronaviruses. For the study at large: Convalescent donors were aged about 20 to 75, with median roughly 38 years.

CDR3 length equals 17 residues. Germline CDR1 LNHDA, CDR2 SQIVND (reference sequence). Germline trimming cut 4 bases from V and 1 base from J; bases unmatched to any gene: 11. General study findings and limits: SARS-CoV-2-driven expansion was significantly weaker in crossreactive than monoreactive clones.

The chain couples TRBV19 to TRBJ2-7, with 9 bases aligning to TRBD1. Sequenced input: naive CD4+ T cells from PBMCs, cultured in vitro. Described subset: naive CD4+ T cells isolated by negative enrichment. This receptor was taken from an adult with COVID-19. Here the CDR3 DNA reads TGTGCCAGTAGTAAGCTTGCCGGGACAGGGTCTTCCTACGAGCAGTACTTC. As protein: CASSKLAGTGSSYEQYF. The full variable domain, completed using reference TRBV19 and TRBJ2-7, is DGGITQSPKYLFRKEGQNVTLSCEQNLNHDAMYWYRQDPGQGLRLIYYSQIVNDFQKGDIAEGYSVSREKKESFPLTVTSAQKNPTAFYLCASSKLAGTGSSYEQYFGPGTRLTVT.